The 10 T cell receptor beta chains reported below all come from one sample, sequenced in a study of blood T cell repertoires in COVID-19. Assay: immunoSEQ multiplex PCR; the TCRdb copy retains only in-frame clones and omits some. Of 200,000 to 250,000 clones listed, around nine tenths are singletons. Material for sequencing was PBMCs or T cells enriched from blood (not recorded which). The receptors shown here come from a young man in a cohort exposed to, infected with or recovered from COVID-19 (not recorded which).

The chain links TRBV28 to TRBJ2-7, with 9 bases lining up with TRBD2. Germline V gives CDR1 MDHEN, CDR2 SYDVKM. Germline trimming cut 6 bases from V and 6 bases from J; bases unmatched to any gene: 9. The CDR3 has 14 residues. CDR3 coding DNA: TGTGCCAGCAGATCACCGGGACTAGCCGTCGAGCAGTACTTC. Translating gives CASRSPGLAVEQYF.

This chain uses TRBV10-3 with TRBJ1-4; TRBD1 matches 9 bases. The CDR3 consists of 14 residues. The trim removed 5 bases at V and 7 bases at J, leaving 5 bases unmatched. Germline-derived CDR1 and CDR2 are ENHRY and SYGVKD. In DNA form, the CDR3 reads TGTGCCATCAGTCTGGACAGGGGTTCTGAAAAACTGTTTTTT. This translates into CAISLDRGSEKLFF.

The V and J genes are TRBV6-5 and TRBJ1-6; TRBD1 agrees at 7 bases. Germline V gene lookup returns CDR1 MNHEY and CDR2 SVGAGI. This CDR3 spans 14 amino acids. V was pared by 6 bases and J by 12 bases, with 11 bases of the junction left unmatched. This CDR3 is CASSLGGSGGPLHF. Here the CDR3 DNA reads TGTGCCAGCAGCCTAGGGGGGTCAGGGGGACCCCTCCACTTT.

V and J are TRBV18 and TRBJ2-5, with TRBD1 matching over 9 bases. The germline V gene encodes CDR1 KGHSH and CDR2 LQKENI. V lost 0 bases, J lost 5 bases, and 4 bases stayed unmatched. This CDR3 has 15 residues. DNA of the CDR3: TGTGCCAGCTCACCACCTATTGGACAGGGGGAGACCCAGTACTTC. It encodes CASSPPIGQGETQYF.

In this sample, this clone turned up once. The rearrangement uses TRBV5-8 and TRBJ2-7; perhaps TRBD2 as D (5 bases). The CDR3 runs to 13 residues. Deletions cut 1 base from V and 4 bases from J, with 9 bases between. Germline V gives CDR1 SGHTS, CDR2 YDEGEE. The CDR3 protein is CASSLTGKYEQYF. CDR3 nucleotide sequence: TGTGCCAGCAGCTTGACGGGGAAGTACGAGCAGTACTTC.

The gene calls are TRBV27 and TRBJ2-7; 9 bases line up with TRBD2. J gave up 4 bases and V 3 bases, and 10 bases lay outside the gene matches. This CDR3 is 16 amino acids long. Germline V gives CDR1 MNHEY, CDR2 SMNVEV (reference sequence). The CDR3 DNA reads TGTGCCAGCAGTTTCAGGATAGCGGGAGTTAGGTACGAGCAGTACTTC. It encodes CASSFRIAGVRYEQYF.

The chain uses TRBV7-3 and TRBJ2-4; 7 nucleotides match TRBD1. This CDR3 has 14 residues. The J segment lost 3 bases and the V segment lost 4 bases, leaving 3 bases of the junction unmatched. Germline assignment: CDR1 SGHTA and CDR2 FQGTGA. The CDR3 loop is CASSSRDSKNIQYF. The DNA for the CDR3 is TGTGCCAGCAGCTCCCGGGACAGCAAAAACATTCAGTACTTC.

The chain recombines TRBV19 with TRBJ2-3; a weak D match, TRBD1 (6 bases). The V end was cut by 3 bases, the J end by 4 bases, with 14 bases between. CDR1 and CDR2 (germline): LNHDA, SQIVND (reference sequence). The length of the CDR3 is 15 residues. The CDR3 sequence: CASSMSQGYPDTQYF. CDR3 DNA: TGTGCCAGTAGTATGAGCCAGGGGTACCCAGATACGCAGTATTTT. Full variable domain (outside the CDR3, taken from reference TRBV19 and TRBJ2-3): DGGITQSPKYLFRKEGQNVTLSCEQNLNHDAMYWYRQDPGQGLRLIYYSQIVNDFQKGDIAEGYSVSREKKESFPLTVTSAQKNPTAFYLCASSMSQGYPDTQYFGPGTRLTVL.

This clone showed up just a few times. The CDR3, as DNA: TGTGCCAGTAGTATAGGGGCAGTTAATCAGCCCCAGCATTTT. Translating gives CASSIGAVNQPQHF. The chain has TRBV19 and TRBJ1-5; D remains ambiguous. There are 14 residues in the CDR3. V gave up 1 base and J gave up 4 bases, with 8 bases separating them. From germline, CDR1 is LNHDA and CDR2 SQIVND (reference sequence).

J is TRBJ1-2 and V is TRBV29-1; D is uncertain. Germline CDR1 reads SQVTM; CDR2 reads ANQGSEA. This CDR3 has 12 amino acids. With 0 bases removed from V and 4 bases from J, the gap between germline ends came to 6 bases. CDR3 coding DNA: TGCAGCGTTGAAGAAGTCAGCTATGGCTACACCTTC. It is translated as CSVEEVSYGYTF.